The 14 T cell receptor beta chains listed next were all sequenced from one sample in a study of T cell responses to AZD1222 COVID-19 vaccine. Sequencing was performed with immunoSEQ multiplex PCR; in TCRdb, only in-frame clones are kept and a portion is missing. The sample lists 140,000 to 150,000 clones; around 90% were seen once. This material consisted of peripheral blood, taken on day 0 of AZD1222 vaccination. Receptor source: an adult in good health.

The CDR3 is CASSHWLAGEQFF. CDR3 DNA sequence: TGTGCCAGCAGCCATTGGCTAGCGGGAGAGCAGTTCTTC. The chain uses TRBV5-6 and TRBJ2-1, with TRBD2 matching over 9 bases. Germline assignment: CDR1 SGHDT and CDR2 YYEEEE. The CDR3 runs to 13 residues. V was clipped by 4 bases and J by 10 bases; unmatched bases: 6.

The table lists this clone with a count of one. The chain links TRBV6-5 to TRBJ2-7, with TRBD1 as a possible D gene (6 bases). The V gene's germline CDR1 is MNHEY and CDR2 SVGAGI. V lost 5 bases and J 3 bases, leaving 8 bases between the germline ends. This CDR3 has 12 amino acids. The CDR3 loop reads CASSQQGYEQYF. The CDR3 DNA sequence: TGTGCCAGCAGTCAACAGGGCTACGAGCAGTACTTC.

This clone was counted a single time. DNA of the CDR3: TGTGCCAGCAGCTTAGCAAGGGCGGGGGGCAGGTATGGCTACACCTTC. As protein: CASSLARAGGRYGYTF. The gene calls are TRBV7-8 and TRBJ1-2, with D possibly being TRBD1 (6 bases). Germline CDR1 SGHVS, CDR2 FQNEAQ. There are 16 residues in the CDR3. Trimming took off 0 bases at V and 5 bases at J, with 16 bases between the two ends.

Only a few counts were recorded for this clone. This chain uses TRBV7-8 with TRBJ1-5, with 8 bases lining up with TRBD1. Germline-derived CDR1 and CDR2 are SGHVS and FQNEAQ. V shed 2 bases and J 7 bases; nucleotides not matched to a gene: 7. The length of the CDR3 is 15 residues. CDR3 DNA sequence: TGTGCCAGCAGCTTAAGGAGGACAGGGCGACAGCCCCAGCATTTT. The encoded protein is CASSLRRTGRQPQHF.

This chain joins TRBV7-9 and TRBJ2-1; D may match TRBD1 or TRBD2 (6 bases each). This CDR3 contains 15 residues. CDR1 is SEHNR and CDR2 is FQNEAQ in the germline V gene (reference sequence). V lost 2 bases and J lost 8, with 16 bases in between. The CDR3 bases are TGTGCCAGCAGCTTATTGGGGGGCCGTCGGGATGAGCAGTTCTTC. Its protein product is CASSLLGGRRDEQFF.

CDR3 region: CASSQESGRAVYNEQFF. Here the CDR3 DNA reads TGTGCCAGCAGCCAAGAGAGCGGGAGGGCCGTATACAATGAGCAGTTCTTC. The V and J genes are TRBV3-1 (or the pseudogene TRBV3-2) and TRBJ2-1; TRBD2 matches at 10 bases. Unmatched junction bases numbered 6, after V lost 0 bases and J lost 4 bases. CDR1 LGHDT and CDR2 YNNKEL come from the germline V gene (reference sequence). The CDR3 has 17 residues.

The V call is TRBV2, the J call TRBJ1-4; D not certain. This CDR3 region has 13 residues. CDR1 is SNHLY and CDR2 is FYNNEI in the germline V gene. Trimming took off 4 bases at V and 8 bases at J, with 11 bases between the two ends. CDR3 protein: CASSAQAGEKLFF. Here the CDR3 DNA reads TGTGCCAGCAGTGCTCAGGCTGGGGAAAAACTGTTTTTT.

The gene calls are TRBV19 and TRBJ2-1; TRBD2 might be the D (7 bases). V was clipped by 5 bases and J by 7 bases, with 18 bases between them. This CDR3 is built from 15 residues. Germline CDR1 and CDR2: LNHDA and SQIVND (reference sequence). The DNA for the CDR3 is TGTGCCAGTAGTGTAAACAGGGAGGGGGGGAATGAGCAGTTCTTC. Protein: CASSVNREGGNEQFF.

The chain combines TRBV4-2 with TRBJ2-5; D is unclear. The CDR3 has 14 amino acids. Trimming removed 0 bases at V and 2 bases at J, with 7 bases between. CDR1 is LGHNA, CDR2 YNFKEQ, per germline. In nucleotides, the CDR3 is TGTGCCAGCAGCCAAGAATCTGGTCAAGAGACCCAGTACTTC. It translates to CASSQESGQETQYF.

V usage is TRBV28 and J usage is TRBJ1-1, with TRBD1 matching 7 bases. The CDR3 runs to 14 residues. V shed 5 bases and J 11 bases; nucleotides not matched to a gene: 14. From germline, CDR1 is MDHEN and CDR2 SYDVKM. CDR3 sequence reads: CASSPPDRSIEAFF. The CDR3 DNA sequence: TGTGCCAGCAGTCCACCGGACAGGTCGATAGAGGCTTTCTTT. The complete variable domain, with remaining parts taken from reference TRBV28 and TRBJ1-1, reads DVKVTQSSRYLVKRTGEKVFLECVQDMDHENMFWYRQDPGLGLRLIYFSYDVKMKEKGDIPEGYSVSREKKERFSLILESASTNQTSMYLCASSPPDRSIEAFFGQGTRLTVV.

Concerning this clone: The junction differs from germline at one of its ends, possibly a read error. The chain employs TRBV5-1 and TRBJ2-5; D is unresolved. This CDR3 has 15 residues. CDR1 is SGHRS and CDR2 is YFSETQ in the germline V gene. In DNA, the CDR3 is TGCGCCAGCAGGTTGGAATGGACGGAGCAAGAGACCCAGTACTTC. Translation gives CASRLEWTEQETQYF.

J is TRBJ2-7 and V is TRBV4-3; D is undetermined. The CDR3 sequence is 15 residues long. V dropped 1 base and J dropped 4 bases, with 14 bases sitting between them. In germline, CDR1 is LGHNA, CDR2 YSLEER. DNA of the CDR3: TGCGCCAGCAGCCAAGTGGCGGCAGGCAGTTACGAGCAGTACTTC. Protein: CASSQVAAGSYEQYF.

CDR3: CASSSDRGEAGELFF. CDR3 nucleotide sequence: TGTGCCAGCAGTTCGGACAGGGGGGAGGCCGGGGAGCTGTTTTTT. The gene calls are TRBV27 and TRBJ2-2; 10 bases fit TRBD1. V lost 4 bases to trimming and J lost 6 bases; unmatched junction nucleotides: 5. The V gene's germline CDR1 is MNHEY and CDR2 SMNVEV (reference sequence). CDR3 length: 15 residues.

The CDR3 region has the DNA TGTGCTAGTGGCCTAAAGATAGCGGGAGGCACAGATACGCAGTATTTT. Amino acids: CASGLKIAGGTDTQYF. The genes are TRBV12-5 and TRBJ2-3; 9 positions match TRBD2. There are 16 residues in the CDR3. With 6 bases clipped from V and 1 base from J, the junction kept 8 bases outside the gene matches. The germline CDR1 and CDR2 sequences are LGHNT and FRNRAP.